The 27 T cell receptor beta chains presented below share a single source sample, sequenced in a study of post-analysis software for immune sequencing data (dated by TCRdb to about 2015). On the study overall, not on this receptor specifically: Significantly higher frequencies in patients than in controls were found for roughly 5 TRBV segments, including TRBV5-6, TRBV5-1 and TRBV20-1.

Their antigens remain unidentified. The library was prepared using PCR. Sequenced on an Illumina HiSeq 2500. Unique molecular identifiers were incorporated into TCR beta cDNA libraries to reduce PCR and sequencing biases. Using fastp at Q25 and MiXCR, TCRdb reprocessed the public reads and kept productive beta chains. When rows share a CDR3 protein, they turn into one entry using the most common DNA and genes. For this sample there are 350,000 to 450,000 distinct CDR3 sequences; about 40% appear just once. The ten largest clones represent about 7.6% of the sample. Sequenced input: blood. The source of these receptors is a girl aged 2 to 9 with multiple sclerosis.

The genes are TRBV29-1 and TRBJ1-5, with 7 bases aligning to TRBD1. The V segment lost 4 bases and the J segment 4 bases; nucleotides outside the gene matches: 4. The CDR3 sequence is 13 residues long. Germline-derived CDR1 and CDR2 are SQVTM and ANQGSEA. The CDR3 loop is CSVAVQGNQPQHF. In DNA, the CDR3 is TGCAGCGTTGCGGTACAGGGGAATCAGCCCCAGCATTTT.

In its sample, this clonotype was seen a few times. The gene calls are TRBV7-6 and TRBJ1-6, with TRBD1 identical over 8 bases. Trimming took 2 bases from V and 7 from J; bases not matched to a gene: 13. The germline gives CDR1 SGHVS, CDR2 FNYEAQ. The CDR3 has 18 amino acids. The CDR3 DNA reads as TGTGCCAGCAGCTTATCTCGGGTCTCCGGGACAGGCAATTCACCCCTCCACTTT. It yields the protein CASSLSRVSGTGNSPLHF.

This clonotype turned up a few times. This chain uses TRBV12-3 or TRBV12-4 with TRBJ2-7, with D perhaps TRBD1 (6 bases). The CDR3 is made up of 16 amino acids. Trimming removed 5 bases from V and 2 bases from J, with 19 bases in between. The CDR3 nucleotides read TGTGCCAGCAGTCCAAGGGGGACGTATGGGGCCTACGAGCAGTACTTC. It specifies CASSPRGTYGAYEQYF.

This clonotype was seen a few times. This chain uses TRBV20-1 with TRBJ1-2; D may be TRBD1 (6 bases). Looked up from germline, CDR1 is DFQATT and CDR2 is SNEGSKA (reference sequence). The V gene lost 0 bases and the J gene lost 1 base, with 18 bases spanning the gap. This CDR3 region has 17 residues. The CDR3 DNA reads as TGCAGTGCTAGAGATAGTCAGGGGCCGAATATTAACTATGGCTACACCTTC. It yields the protein CSARDSQGPNINYGYTF.

This rearrangement joins TRBV7-6 to TRBJ1-3, with TRBD1 identical over 7 bases. Per germline, CDR1 SGHVS and CDR2 FNYEAQ. This CDR3 contains 19 residues. After removal of 0 bases from V and 4 bases from J, the junction contained 15 bases not matched to a gene. CDR3 residues: CASSLAAGGVDFSGNTIYF. CDR3 nucleotides: TGTGCCAGCAGCTTAGCCGCAGGGGGAGTTGATTTCTCGGGAAACACCATATATTTT.

The chain couples TRBV6-6 to TRBJ1-2; D is possibly TRBD1 (5 bases). With 4 bases removed from V and 7 bases from J, the gap between germline ends came to 19 bases. The germline CDR1 and CDR2 sequences are MNHNY and SVGAGI (reference sequence). CDR3 size: 15 residues. CDR3 sequence reads: CASSFAPTDPTGYTF. CDR3 sequence (DNA): TGTGCCAGCAGTTTCGCCCCGACAGACCCCACTGGCTACACCTTC.

As regards this clonotype: Possible read error: a much larger clone is one base away. The V and J genes are TRBV7-3 and TRBJ2-1; 8 bases line up with TRBD2. The germline V gene has CDR1 SGHTA and CDR2 FQGTGA. The CDR3 is 15 amino acids. J lost 3 bases, V lost 3 bases, and 4 bases had no gene match. In nucleotides, the CDR3 is TGTGCCAGCAGCTTGCGAGCGGGAGTCTACAATGAGCAGTTCTTC. It translates to CASSLRAGVYNEQFF.

The V call is TRBV29-1, the J call TRBJ2-1; D gene unclear. The CDR3 length is 11 residues. V lost 0 bases and J lost 14, with 11 bases in between. Germline CDR1 reads SQVTM; CDR2 reads ANQGSEA. In DNA form, the CDR3 reads TGCAGCGTTGAAGAAATTCTGTCGGAGTTCTTC. This encodes CSVEEILSEFF.

The chain carries TRBV7-9 and TRBJ2-3; D not certain. The CDR3 runs 14 residues. Germline V gene sequence: CDR1 SEHNR, CDR2 FQNEAQ (reference sequence). Trimming cost V 4 bases and J 3 bases, with 11 bases left between them. The CDR3 nucleotides are TGTGCCAGCAGCTCGGGTCGTGGGACAGATACGCAGTATTTT. Residues: CASSSGRGTDTQYF. Variable domain in full (rest from reference TRBV7-9 and TRBJ2-3): DTGVSQNPRHKITKRGQNVTFRCDPISEHNRLYWYRQTLGQGPEFLTYFQNEAQLEKSRLLSDRFSAERPKGSFSTLEIQRTEQGDSAMYLCASSSGRGTDTQYFGPGTRLTVL.

This rearrangement joins TRBV5-5 to TRBJ2-7, with D perhaps matching TRBD1 (6 bases). Trimming cost V 5 bases and J 4 bases, with 22 bases left between them. CDR3 length: 16 amino acids. Germline V gene data show CDR1 as SGHKS and CDR2 as YYEKEE (reference sequence). The CDR3 sequence is CASRPTFRGRMYEQYF. CDR3 sequence (DNA): TGTGCCAGCAGACCTACCTTCAGGGGCAGGATGTACGAGCAGTACTTC.

The rearrangement uses TRBV12-3 or TRBV12-4 and TRBJ2-1; D uncertain. The germline V and J ends were trimmed by 1 base and 12 bases, with 4 bases remaining between them. The CDR3 contains 10 residues. The CDR3 loop reads CASSLGPQFF. In nucleotides, the CDR3 is TGTGCCAGCAGTTTAGGTCCGCAGTTCTTC.

This clonotype was observed a handful of times. V gene TRBV29-1 combines with J gene TRBJ2-3; 7 bases align to TRBD1. Per germline, CDR1 SQVTM and CDR2 ANQGSEA. The CDR3 loop spans 14 amino acids. With V trimmed by 3 bases and J by 6 bases, 9 bases remained unmatched. CDR3 in DNA: TGCAGCGTTGACTTAGAAACAGGGGTGGATACGCAGTATTTT. Translated, it gives CSVDLETGVDTQYF.

Only a few counts were recorded for this clonotype. The junction departs from germline at one end; a sequencing error may be responsible. The chain links TRBV10-3 to TRBJ2-4, with D possibly matching TRBD2 (7 bases). This CDR3 is built from 12 residues. CDR1 ENHRY and CDR2 SYGVKD come from the germline V gene. The CDR3 is CAIQAGQETQYF. In DNA, the CDR3 is TGTGCCATCCAAGCGGGACAAGAGACCCAGTACTTT.

J is TRBJ2-1 and V is TRBV20-1; 8 bases map to TRBD2. The CDR3 totals 15 residues. Germline loops: CDR1 DFQATT, CDR2 SNEGSKA (reference sequence). V shed 2 bases, J shed 3 bases, and the junction held 6 bases outside the gene matches. CDR3 region: CSARMAGTSYNEQFF. CDR3 coding DNA: TGCAGTGCTAGAATGGCCGGGACTAGCTACAATGAGCAGTTCTTC.

This clonotype was counted between two and nine times. V and J are TRBV20-1 and TRBJ2-3; D gene ambiguous. Germline loops: CDR1 DFQATT, CDR2 SNEGSKA (reference sequence). The V gene lost 0 bases and the J gene lost 7 bases, with 5 bases spanning the gap. The CDR3 runs 11 residues. CDR3 protein: CSARDQYTQYF. As DNA, the CDR3 is TGCAGTGCTAGAGATCAATATACGCAGTATTTT.

The V and J genes are TRBV29-1 and TRBJ2-1; possibly TRBD2 for D (6 bases). The CDR3 length is 12 residues. V lost 8 bases, J lost 12 bases, and 20 bases lay in between. The germline gives CDR1 SQVTM, CDR2 ANQGSEA. Here the CDR3 reads CSSGGEVLGQFF. CDR3 DNA: TGCAGCTCTGGAGGGGAGGTCTTAGGGCAGTTCTTC.

This clonotype was seen only a few times. The chain uses TRBV7-8 and TRBJ2-4, with 8 bases that match TRBD2. Germline V gene data show CDR1 as SGHVS and CDR2 as FQNEAQ. V lost 4 bases to trimming and J lost 0 bases; unmatched junction nucleotides: 5. This CDR3 is 16 amino acids long. The CDR3 nucleotides are TGTGCCAGCAGCTCGTCGGGGGGGGTAGCCAAAAACATTCAGTACTTC. Its protein product is CASSSSGGVAKNIQYF. The complete variable domain, with remaining parts taken from reference TRBV7-8 and TRBJ2-4, reads GAGVSQSPRYKVAKRGQDVALRCDPISGHVSLFWYQQALGQGPEFLTYFQNEAQLDKSGLPSDRFFAERPEGSVSTLKIQRTQQEDSAVYLCASSSSGGVAKNIQYFGAGTRLSVL.

This clonotype came up a few times. V usage is TRBV20-1 and J usage is TRBJ2-1; 8 nucleotides match TRBD2. Germline V gene lookup returns CDR1 DFQATT and CDR2 SNEGSKA (reference sequence). After removal of 5 bases from V and 4 bases from J, the junction contained 7 bases not matched to a gene. This CDR3 region has 14 residues. The CDR3 coding sequence is TGCAGTGCTGGCCGGGAGGGAGGTTACAATGAGCAGTTCTTC. As protein: CSAGREGGYNEQFF.

The rearrangement joins TRBV7-9 to TRBJ1-1; maybe TRBD1 (6 bases). This CDR3 spans 13 amino acids. Germline values: CDR1 SEHNR, CDR2 FQNEAQ (reference sequence). Trimming took 1 base from V and 6 from J, leaving 9 bases between them. In DNA, the CDR3 is TGTGCCAGCAGCTTAGACGGGGGCGCTGAAGCTTTCTTT. Amino acid sequence: CASSLDGGAEAFF.

The table lists this clonotype with many counts. The chain combines TRBV20-1 with TRBJ2-3; TRBD2 agrees at 10 bases. CDR1 DFQATT and CDR2 SNEGSKA come from the germline V gene (reference sequence). This CDR3 spans 14 amino acids. V lost 4 bases and J lost 6; bases outside the gene matches: 7. This chain's CDR3 is CSAKSGRAFDTQYF. The CDR3 DNA is TGCAGTGCTAAAAGCGGGAGGGCCTTCGATACGCAGTATTTT.

This clonotype was recorded a few times. The J gene is TRBJ2-3, the V gene TRBV7-2; the D gene is possibly TRBD1 (7 bases). The CDR3 covers 16 residues. Germline CDR1 and CDR2: SGHTA and FQGNSA. With 0 bases removed from V and 1 base from J, the gap between germline ends came to 11 bases. In nucleotides, the CDR3 is TGTGCCAGCAGCTTAGCTTCCAGGGGGGGCACAGATACGCAGTATTTT. Residues: CASSLASRGGTDTQYF. The whole variable domain, remainder taken from reference TRBV7-2 and TRBJ2-3, is GAGVSQSPSNKVTEKGKDVELRCDPISGHTALYWYRQSLGQGLEFLIYFQGNSAPDKSGLPSDRFSAERTGGSVSTLTIQRTQQEDSAVYLCASSLASRGGTDTQYFGPGTRLTVL.

The chain employs TRBV4-1 and TRBJ2-7, with TRBD1 matching 10 bases. V lost 1 base, J lost 3 bases, and 3 bases stayed unmatched. CDR1 MGHRA and CDR2 YSYEKL come from the germline V gene. The CDR3 is 15 amino acids. The CDR3 reads CASSQVWTGGYEQYF. CDR3 coding DNA: TGCGCCAGCAGCCAAGTCTGGACAGGGGGCTACGAGCAGTACTTC.

This chain joins TRBV29-1 and TRBJ1-2, with a tentative D call TRBD1 (6 bases). Germline CDR1 SQVTM, CDR2 ANQGSEA. V dropped 3 bases and J dropped 4 bases, with 21 bases sitting between them. The CDR3 extends over 16 amino acids. CDR3 DNA: TGCAGCGTTGATTGGGTAGGGGGGGAACTCGGCTATGGCTACACCTTC. It yields the protein CSVDWVGGELGYGYTF.

The gene calls are TRBV6-5 and TRBJ2-7, with D possibly TRBD2 on 5 matching bases. CDR1 is MNHEY and CDR2 is SVGAGI in the germline V gene. Trimming took 1 base from V and 7 from J, leaving 20 bases between them. The length of the CDR3 is 16 residues. CDR3 protein: CASSYFYPDLGDEQYF. The CDR3 DNA is TGTGCCAGCAGTTACTTCTATCCGGACCTCGGGGATGAGCAGTACTTC.

The rearrangement links TRBV28 to TRBJ2-1; D gene uncertain. There are 13 residues in the CDR3. Trimming stripped 7 bases from V and 4 bases from J, with 11 bases between. Germline CDR1 reads MDHEN; CDR2 reads SYDVKM. The CDR3 DNA follows: TGTGCCAGCAATGAGTTCCATTACAATGAGCAGTTCTTC. Translation: CASNEFHYNEQFF.

V gene TRBV4-2 combines with J gene TRBJ1-5; D ambiguous. Looked up from germline, CDR1 is LGHNA and CDR2 is YNFKEQ. V lost 4 bases, J lost 5 bases, and 12 bases lay in between. The CDR3 has 14 residues. The CDR3 protein is CASSPRVKDQPQHF. The CDR3 coding sequence is TGTGCCAGCAGCCCGCGGGTTAAGGATCAGCCCCAGCATTTT.

The chain has TRBV7-2 and TRBJ1-1, with TRBD1 identical over 7 bases. Germline V CDR1 and CDR2: SGHTA, FQGNSA. After removal of 6 bases from V and 3 bases from J, the junction contained 4 bases not matched to a gene. This CDR3 spans 13 amino acids. CDR3: CASRAQGDTEAFF. CDR3 nucleotide sequence: TGTGCCAGCAGGGCCCAGGGGGACACTGAAGCTTTCTTT.